This TCR beta chain was captured by sequencing in a study of Tregs in tolerant kidney transplant recipients. Study-level results: Biological reproducibility was not directly addressed, but technical replication error appeared minimal. Tregs expanded with activated donor B cells seemed most donor-specific.

Unstimulated Tregs (CD4+CD25+CD127-) and CD4+CD25- non-Tregs were sorted from PBMCs. Some clones are missing from TCRdb's copy, which holds only in-frame ones; the method was immunoSEQ multiplex PCR. The sample has about 240,000 clones, approximately 83% seen once. This clone was found once. Its antigen is undetermined. CDR1 and CDR2 (germline): WSHSY, SAAADI. This CDR3 contains 18 residues. V was pared by 7 bases and J by 0 bases, with 15 bases of the junction left unmatched. The rearrangement links TRBV10-2 to TRBJ2-1, with 7 bases matching TRBD1. This sequence originates from a human donor in good health. The specimen was CD4+ T cells from blood. CDR3 nucleotides: TGCGCCAGCACGAGGGGGCAACCTCAAGCCCGCTCCTACAATGAGCAGTTCTTC. It encodes CASTRGQPQARSYNEQFF.